This T cell receptor (beta chain) was sequenced during a study of cytomegalovirus exposure and HLA in healthy donors. At the level of the study: The Caucasian-associated ancestry cluster held 80% to 90% of 300 to 450 genotyped donors. Study-wide points: Sequencing likely generated an artifact that appeared as a cluster of highly shared sequence variants. A later analysis linked some 17,000 TCR beta sequences to HLA alleles at 0.05 false discovery rate.

The PCR made use of 60 Vbeta and 13 Jbeta primers. Repertoires were generated with immunoSEQ multiplex PCR, while TCRdb's copy carries only in-frame clones and drops some. The sample has about 180,000 clones, over 65% seen once. Unrecorded immune exposure was likely among donors, who were nominally healthy when sampled. Germline loops: CDR1 SGHTA, CDR2 FQGNSA. This CDR3 region has 15 residues. V trimming: 2 bases; J trimming: 8 bases; junction bases outside the gene matches: 11. Regarding this clone: Its target is unknown.

Sequencing used PBMCs. The receptor was derived from a man between 18 and 29 years old in good health and CMV-seronegative. This chain connects TRBV7-2 to TRBJ1-2; 7 bases are shared with TRBD1. The CDR3 nucleotides read TGTGCCAGCAGCTTACATACGACAGGGATAGACGGCTACACCTTC. It yields the protein CASSLHTTGIDGYTF.